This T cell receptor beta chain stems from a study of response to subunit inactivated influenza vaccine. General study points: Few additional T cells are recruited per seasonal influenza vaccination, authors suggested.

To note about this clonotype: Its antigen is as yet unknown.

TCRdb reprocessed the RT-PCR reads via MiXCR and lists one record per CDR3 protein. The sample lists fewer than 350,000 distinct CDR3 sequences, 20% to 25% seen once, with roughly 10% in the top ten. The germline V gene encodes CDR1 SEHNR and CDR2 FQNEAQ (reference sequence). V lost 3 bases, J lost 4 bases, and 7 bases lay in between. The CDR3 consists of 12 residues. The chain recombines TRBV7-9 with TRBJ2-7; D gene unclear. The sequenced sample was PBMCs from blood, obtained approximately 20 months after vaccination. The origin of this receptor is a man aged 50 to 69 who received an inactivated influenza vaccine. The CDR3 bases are TGTGCCAGCAGCTTCTCCCAGTACGAGCAGTACTTC. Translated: CASSFSQYEQYF.